The TCR beta chain described here comes from a study of cytomegalovirus exposure and HLA in healthy donors. The study, taken as a whole, reports: Later analysis placed DRB1 highest and HLA-C lowest in TCR association rates, which differed by HLA locus. The investigators catalogued some 150 TCR beta chains as cytomegalovirus-associated.

The donors comprised healthy bone marrow donors. While unrecorded immune exposures were likely, the donors were nominally healthy when sampled. Germline V gene sequence: CDR1 WSHSY, CDR2 SAAADI. The junction had 5 bases not matched to a gene; V was cut back by 2 bases and J by 2 bases. The length of the CDR3 is 17 residues. Turning to this clone: Its antigen is unidentified.

Primers for the PCR totalled 60 Vbeta and 13 Jbeta. Clones were read by immunoSEQ multiplex PCR, and TCRdb kept only the in-frame ones, dropping some. Among around 100,000 clones, 55% to 75% were seen once, and the ten largest hold around 4%. The sequenced sample consisted of PBMCs. This TCR was recovered from a man younger than 45 in good health and CMV-seropositive. V and J are TRBV10-2 and TRBJ2-3, with 12 bases fitting TRBD2. CDR3 coding DNA: TGCGCCAGCAGTGAGCCCGGACTAGCGGGGACCACAGATACGCAGTATTTT. This codes for CASSEPGLAGTTDTQYF.